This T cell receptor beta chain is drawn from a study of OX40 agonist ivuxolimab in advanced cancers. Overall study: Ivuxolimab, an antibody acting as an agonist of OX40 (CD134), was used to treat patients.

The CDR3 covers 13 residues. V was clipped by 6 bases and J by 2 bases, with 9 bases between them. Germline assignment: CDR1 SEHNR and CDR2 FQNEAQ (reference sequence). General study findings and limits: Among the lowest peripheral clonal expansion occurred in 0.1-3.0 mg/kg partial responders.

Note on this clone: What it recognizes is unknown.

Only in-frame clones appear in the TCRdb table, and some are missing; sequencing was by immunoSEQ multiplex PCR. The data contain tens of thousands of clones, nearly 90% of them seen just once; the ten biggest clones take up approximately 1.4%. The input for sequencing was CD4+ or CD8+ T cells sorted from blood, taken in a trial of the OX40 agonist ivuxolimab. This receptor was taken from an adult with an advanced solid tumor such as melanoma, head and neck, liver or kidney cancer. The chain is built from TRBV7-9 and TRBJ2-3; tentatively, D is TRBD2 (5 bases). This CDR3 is CASSSDPTDTQYF. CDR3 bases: TGTGCCAGCAGTAGCGATCCCACAGATACGCAGTATTTT.